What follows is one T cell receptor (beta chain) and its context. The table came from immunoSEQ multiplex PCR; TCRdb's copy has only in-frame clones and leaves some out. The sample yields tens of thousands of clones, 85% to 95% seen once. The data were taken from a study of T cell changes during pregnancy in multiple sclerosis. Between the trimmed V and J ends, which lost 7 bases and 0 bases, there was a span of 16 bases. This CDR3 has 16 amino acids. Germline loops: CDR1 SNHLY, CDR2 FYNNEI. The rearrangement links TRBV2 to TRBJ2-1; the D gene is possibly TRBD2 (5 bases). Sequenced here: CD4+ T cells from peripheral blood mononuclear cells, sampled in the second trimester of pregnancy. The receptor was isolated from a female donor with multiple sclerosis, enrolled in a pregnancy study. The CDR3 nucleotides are TGTGCCAGCACTGGCCCAAGCGGCTTCTCCTACAATGAGCAGTTCTTC. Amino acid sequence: CASTGPSGFSYNEQFF.